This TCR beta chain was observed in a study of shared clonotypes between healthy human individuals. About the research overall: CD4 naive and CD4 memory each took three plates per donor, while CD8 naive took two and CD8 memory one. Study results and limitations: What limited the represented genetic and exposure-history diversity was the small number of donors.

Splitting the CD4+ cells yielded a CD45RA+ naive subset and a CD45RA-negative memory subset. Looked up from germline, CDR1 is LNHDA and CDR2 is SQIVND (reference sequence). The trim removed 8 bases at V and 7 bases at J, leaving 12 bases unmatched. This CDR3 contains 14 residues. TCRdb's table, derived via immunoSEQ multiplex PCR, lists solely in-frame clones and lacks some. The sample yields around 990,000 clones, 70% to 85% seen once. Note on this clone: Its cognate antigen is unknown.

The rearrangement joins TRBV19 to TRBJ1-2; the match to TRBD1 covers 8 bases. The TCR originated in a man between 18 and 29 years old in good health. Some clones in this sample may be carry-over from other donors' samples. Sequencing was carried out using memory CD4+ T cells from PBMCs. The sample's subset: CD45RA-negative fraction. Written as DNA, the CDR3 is TGTGCCAGTGCGAGGCCGCAGGGGGCTCTTGGCTACACCTTC. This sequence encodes CASARPQGALGYTF.